This is a list of T cell receptor beta chains from one sample in a study of T cell responses to AZD1222 COVID-19 vaccine. Repertoires were generated with immunoSEQ multiplex PCR, while TCRdb's copy carries only in-frame clones and drops some. The sample carries about 170,000 clones, 80% to 90% recorded once. Sequencing used peripheral blood, obtained on day 0 of AZD1222 vaccination. The source is an adult in good health. Each CDR3 is given with its conserved first and last residue. The order of the fields is V gene, CDR3 protein.

TRBV11-2,CASSFPLGTLAENTIYF
TRBV11-3,CASSLDESGELFF
TRBV21-1,CASSKDSGGWGGTQYF
TRBV6-5,CASSYSGTLTGELFF
TRBV4-2,CASSQVADQGSPLHF
TRBV6-1,CASSEVVKSSYNSPLHF
TRBV24-1,CATSDFEHAQETQYF
TRBV10-3,CAISERQTKAGNTIYF
TRBV2,CASSRRAGGRTEAFF
TRBV6-5,CASSTPTGLQTEAFF
TRBV19,CASSMGTEQRNYGYTF
TRBV4-2,CASSQEQGASNEQFF
TRBV27,CASSFQESSTDTQYF
TRBV28,CASSLIQGFNQPQHF
TRBV5-1,CASSLQGAFGGELFF
TRBV4-1,CASSHQQGAKNIQYF
TRBV5-4,CASSLAFLAGAGDTQYF
TRBV5-1,CASSLAGGRYGYTF
TRBV5-5,CASSSLPGQGGYGYTF
TRBV7-9,CASSVIGAEQYF
TRBV3-1/TRBV3-2,CASSQETGARSFGSYTF
TRBV7-2,CASSLNSGEQYF
TRBV4-3,CASSRVPGQVNEKLFF
TRBV28,CASSFHVTGDYEQYF
TRBV3-1/TRBV3-2,CASSPRVNGQPQHF
TRBV7-9,CASSELGHSNTEAFF